This T cell receptor (beta chain) is from a study of T cell repertoires in cytomegalovirus infection. Study at large: CMV infection and matching HLA type were both indicated by public TCR beta signatures. The study, taken as a whole, reports: Summed frequency of shared TCR beta families picked out CMV carriers who also had the relevant HLA. In two of eight donors, the top clonotype was HLA-C-restricted CMV-specific.

Trimming took 7 bases from V and 2 from J, leaving 13 bases between them. The CDR3 length is 14 residues. Germline lookup yields CDR1 ENHRY and CDR2 SYGVKD. MiXCR, run by TCRdb on the reads, gives a single entry per CDR3 protein. The sample has a few hundred thousand distinct CDR3 sequences, roughly 20% seen once. Many counts were recorded for this clonotype. Antigen unknown. Material: PBMCs. The clonotype was recovered from a human donor in good health (CMV status not recorded). Some clones in this sample may be carry-over from other donors' samples. This chain uses TRBV10-3 with TRBJ2-3; D gene uncertain. For the CDR3, the DNA is TGTGCCATCAAACAGACCTTATACACAGATACGCAGTATTTT. The encoded protein is CAIKQTLYTDTQYF.